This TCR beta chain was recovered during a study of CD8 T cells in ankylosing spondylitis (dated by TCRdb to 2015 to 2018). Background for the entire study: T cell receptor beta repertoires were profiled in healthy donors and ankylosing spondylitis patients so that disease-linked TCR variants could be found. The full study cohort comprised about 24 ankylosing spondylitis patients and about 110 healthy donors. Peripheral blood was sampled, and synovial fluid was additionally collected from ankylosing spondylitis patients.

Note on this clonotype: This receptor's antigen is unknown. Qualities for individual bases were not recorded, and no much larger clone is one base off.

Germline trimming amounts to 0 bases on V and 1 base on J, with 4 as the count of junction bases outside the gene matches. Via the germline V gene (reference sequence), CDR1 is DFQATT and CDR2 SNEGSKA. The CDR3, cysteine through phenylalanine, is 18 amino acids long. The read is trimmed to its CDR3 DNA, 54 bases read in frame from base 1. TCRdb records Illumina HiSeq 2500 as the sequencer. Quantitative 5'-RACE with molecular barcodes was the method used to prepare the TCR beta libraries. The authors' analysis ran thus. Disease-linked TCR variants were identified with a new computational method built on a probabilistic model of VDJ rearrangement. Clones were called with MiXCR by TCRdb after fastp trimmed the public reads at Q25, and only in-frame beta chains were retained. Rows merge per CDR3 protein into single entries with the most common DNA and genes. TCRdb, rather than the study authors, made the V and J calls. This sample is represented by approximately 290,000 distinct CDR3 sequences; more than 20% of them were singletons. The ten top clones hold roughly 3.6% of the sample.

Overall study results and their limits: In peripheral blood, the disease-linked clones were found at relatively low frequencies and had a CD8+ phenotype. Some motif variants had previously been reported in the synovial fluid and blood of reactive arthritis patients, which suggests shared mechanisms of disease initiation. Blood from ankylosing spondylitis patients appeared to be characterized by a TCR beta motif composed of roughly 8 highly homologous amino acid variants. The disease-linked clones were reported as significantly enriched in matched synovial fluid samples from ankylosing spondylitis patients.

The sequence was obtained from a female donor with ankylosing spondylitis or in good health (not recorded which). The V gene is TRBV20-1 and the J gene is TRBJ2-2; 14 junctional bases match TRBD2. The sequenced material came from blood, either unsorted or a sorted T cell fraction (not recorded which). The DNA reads TGCAGTGCTAGAGATGCGGGGACTAGCGGGAGGAACACCGGGGAGCTGTTTTTT. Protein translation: CSARDAGTSGRNTGELFF.